The 27 T cell receptor beta chains below all came from one sample that was sequenced in a study of vaccination and CD4 T cells after COVID-19. These TCRs are of unknown antigen specificity. Treatment denoted: roughly 10-day PBMC culture with coronavirus spike peptide pools or control peptides (ViraFEST assay). The Oncomine TCR Beta short-read assay was what sequenced the DNA obtained from cultured CD4+ T cells. From the PCR reads, TCRdb called clonotypes with MiXCR, one entry per CDR3 protein. This sample carries 15,000 to 20,000 distinct CDR3 sequences, roughly 69% of them seen once, and the ten largest clones take 12%. The sequenced material came from CD4+ T cells from blood, cultured in vitro. The receptors derive from a human donor who had recovered from COVID-19.

This clonotype was detected a few times. This chain joins TRBV19 and TRBJ1-1; TRBD1 aligns across 9 bases. CDR3 length equals 16 residues. After removal of 3 bases from V and 1 base from J, the junction contained 6 bases not matched to a gene. Per germline, CDR1 LNHDA and CDR2 SQIVND (reference sequence). The CDR3 DNA is TGTGCCAGTAGTATTTGGGACAGGGCTCCGAACACTGAAGCTTTCTTT. It specifies CASSIWDRAPNTEAFF.

The chain carries TRBV19 and TRBJ1-2, with 9 nucleotides matching TRBD1. The CDR3 runs to 17 residues. Germline V lookup: CDR1 LNHDA, CDR2 SQIVND (reference sequence). With 4 bases clipped from V and 1 base from J, the junction kept 10 bases outside the gene matches. DNA of the CDR3: TGTGCCAGTAGTACACAGGGGGCAAAGTTGTTTAACTATGGCTACACCTTC. This gives the protein CASSTQGAKLFNYGYTF.

This chain uses TRBV28 with TRBJ1-2; D gene ambiguous. CDR1 and CDR2 from the germline V gene are MDHEN and SYDVKM. CDR3 length equals 16 residues. Trimming took off 6 bases at V and 9 bases at J, with 26 bases between the two ends. The CDR3 DNA sequence: TGTGCCAGCAGCGGAACGGGCTTGTCGGGCCAGATGAGCTACACCTTC. This gives the protein CASSGTGLSGQMSYTF.

V usage is TRBV20-1 and J usage is TRBJ2-7, with 8 nucleotides matching TRBD2. This CDR3 contains 14 residues. Germline-derived CDR1 and CDR2 are DFQATT and SNEGSKA (reference sequence). J lost 3 bases, V lost 1 base, and 5 bases had no gene match. CDR3 sequence (DNA): TGCAGTGCTAGAGCCGGACTAGCAGGCTACGAGCAGTACTTC. Its protein product is CSARAGLAGYEQYF.

This clonotype appeared once. The J gene is TRBJ2-5, the V gene TRBV2; a weak D match, TRBD1 (6 bases). The germline CDR1 and CDR2 sequences are SNHLY and FYNNEI. V was shortened by 1 base and J by 5 bases, with 11 bases between the two germline ends. The length of the CDR3 is 14 residues. This chain's CDR3 is CASSEDRDGETQYF. CDR3 sequence (DNA): TGTGCCAGCAGTGAAGACAGGGATGGGGAGACCCAGTACTTC.

This clonotype was found a few times. The chain recombines TRBV20-1 with TRBJ2-6; D is possibly TRBD1 (5 bases). CDR1 and CDR2 (germline): DFQATT, SNEGSKA (reference sequence). The CDR3 contains 17 residues. V was trimmed by 4 bases and J by 0 bases, leaving 16 bases between them. CDR3 bases: TGCAGTGCTATTAGGACACCCCGTACCTCTGGGGCCAACGTCCTGACTTTC. Translating gives CSAIRTPRTSGANVLTF.

The V gene is TRBV12-3 or TRBV12-4, the J gene TRBJ1-2; TRBD1 might be the D (6 bases). Trimming stripped 2 bases from V and 2 bases from J, with 12 bases between. This CDR3 comprises 15 residues. CDR3 DNA sequence: TGTGCCAGCAGTTTAATCGGGGGCGCAAACTATGGCTACACCTTC. Translation: CASSLIGGANYGYTF.

The chain combines TRBV7-4 with TRBJ1-5, with D uncertain. Germline V gene sequence: CDR1 SGHVT, CDR2 SQSDAQ. The CDR3 is made up of 17 amino acids. V lost 5 bases and J 4 bases, leaving 21 bases between the germline ends. This chain's CDR3 is CASSIFGIGVPNQPQHF. CDR3 bases: TGTGCCAGCAGCATATTCGGCATAGGAGTCCCTAATCAGCCCCAGCATTTT.

The chain employs TRBV7-2 and TRBJ2-3; 9 bases line up with TRBD2. Per the germline V gene, CDR1 is SGHTA and CDR2 is FQGNSA. CDR3 length: 15 amino acids. V lost 4 bases and J lost 0; bases outside the gene matches: 2. As DNA, the CDR3 is TGTGCCAGCAGCTATCTAGCGGGAAGCACAGATACGCAGTATTTT. It encodes CASSYLAGSTDTQYF.

J is TRBJ1-1 and V is TRBV2, with D unclear. The V and J ends lost 8 bases and 1 base respectively, with 20 bases between them. The germline V gene has CDR1 SNHLY and CDR2 FYNNEI. The length of the CDR3 is 16 residues. CDR3 sequence (DNA): TGTGCCAGCTCATACGGAATGGGCGGTGGGAACACTGAAGCTTTCTTT. Protein sequence: CASSYGMGGGNTEAFF.

The V gene is TRBV19, the J gene TRBJ1-1; no definite D call. V was cut by 7 bases and J by 5 bases, with 14 bases left in between. The CDR3 runs to 13 residues. Germline V CDR1 and CDR2: LNHDA, SQIVND (reference sequence). As DNA, the CDR3 is TGTGCCAGTAAAGTCGCGCCGGGGACTGAAGCTTTCTTT. The encoded protein is CASKVAPGTEAFF.

The chain carries TRBV20-1 and TRBJ2-1, with D possibly TRBD2 on 6 matching bases. CDR3 length equals 14 residues. With 6 bases removed from V and 5 bases from J, the gap between germline ends came to 17 bases. Germline lookup yields CDR1 DFQATT and CDR2 SNEGSKA (reference sequence). The CDR3 nucleotides read TGCAGTGCCCGACTAGGAATGTCAGACAATGAGCAGTTCTTC. Translated, it gives CSARLGMSDNEQFF.

V usage is TRBV6-1 and J usage is TRBJ1-5; D perhaps matches TRBD1 (5 bases). The V end was cut by 0 bases, the J end by 4 bases, with 13 bases between. Germline CDR1 and CDR2: MNHNS and SASEGT. The CDR3 covers 16 residues. The CDR3 coding sequence is TGTGCCAGCAGTGAAGCACCGGCGGGGGGAAATCAGCCCCAGCATTTT. It yields the protein CASSEAPAGGNQPQHF.

The chain employs TRBV7-2 and TRBJ2-7; no clear D. Germline CDR1 is SGHTA and CDR2 is FQGNSA. Trimming shortened V by 4 bases and J by 3 bases, and 13 bases separated the two germline ends. The CDR3 totals 14 residues. The DNA for the CDR3 is TGTGCCAGCAGCTCGGCCCGGTCTCACTACGAGCAGTACTTC. Translation gives CASSSARSHYEQYF.

CDR3 sequence reads: CASSSGLAGGPNTGELFF. In nucleotides, the CDR3 is TGCGCCAGCAGCTCGGGACTAGCGGGGGGGCCGAACACCGGGGAGCTGTTTTTT. The V and J genes are TRBV5-1 and TRBJ2-2; 16 bases match TRBD2. V lost 3 bases to trimming and J lost 0 bases; unmatched junction nucleotides: 2. The CDR3 length is 18 residues. Germline V gene lookup returns CDR1 SGHRS and CDR2 YFSETQ.

The chain employs TRBV5-1 and TRBJ2-1; the match to TRBD2 covers 13 bases. The CDR3 is made up of 16 amino acids. Per the germline V gene, CDR1 is SGHRS and CDR2 is YFSETQ. The ends lost 4 bases at V and 6 bases at J; junction bases unmatched: 7. CDR3 sequence reads: CASSVTSGGNRNEQFF. Written as DNA, the CDR3 is TGCGCCAGCAGCGTGACTAGCGGGGGGAACCGCAATGAGCAGTTCTTC.

The chain recombines TRBV6-1 with TRBJ2-7; the D is unclear. Germline lookup yields CDR1 MNHNS and CDR2 SASEGT. The CDR3 has 13 residues. Trimming removed 5 bases from V and 2 bases from J, with 10 bases in between. CDR3 bases: TGTGCCAGCAGTCCCCTCCAGGCCTACGAGCAGTACTTC. Translating it yields CASSPLQAYEQYF.

V and J are TRBV5-1 and TRBJ2-3; D remains unclear. With 4 bases removed from V and 6 bases from J, the gap between germline ends came to 15 bases. The CDR3 runs to 14 residues. Per germline, CDR1 SGHRS and CDR2 YFSETQ. The CDR3 spells CASSPLLKGDTQYF. CDR3 coding DNA: TGCGCCAGCAGCCCTCTCCTAAAAGGCGATACGCAGTATTTT.

The chain is built from TRBV6-1 and TRBJ1-2; no definite D call. The length of the CDR3 is 14 residues. V was shortened by 7 bases and J by 0 bases, with 12 bases between the two germline ends. The germline V gene has CDR1 MNHNS and CDR2 SASEGT. CDR3 in DNA: TGTGCCAGCATCCCAGGATCAGCTAACTATGGCTACACCTTC. This translates into CASIPGSANYGYTF.

This sequence joins TRBV6-1 and TRBJ2-6, with D possibly being TRBD1 (6 bases). Trimming left V 6 bases short and J 4 bases short, with 16 bases between. From germline, CDR1 is MNHNS and CDR2 SASEGT. The CDR3 runs 16 residues. CDR3 DNA sequence: TGTGCCAGCAGCGATACCCGACAGGTCGGGGCCAACGTCCTGACTTTC. Protein product: CASSDTRQVGANVLTF.

This clonotype was seen just once. The chain combines TRBV6-5 with TRBJ1-4, with D unresolved. The V and J ends lost 4 bases and 11 bases respectively, with 11 bases between them. This CDR3 is 12 amino acids long. The germline V gene has CDR1 MNHEY and CDR2 SVGAGI. The CDR3 region is CASSSKQRKLFF. CDR3 sequence (DNA): TGTGCCAGCAGTTCCAAACAGAGGAAACTGTTTTTT.

The chain uses TRBV7-2 and TRBJ2-3, with TRBD1 as a possible D gene (6 bases). This CDR3 has 15 amino acids. Germline lookup yields CDR1 SGHTA and CDR2 FQGNSA. The V end lost 3 bases, the J end lost 1 base, and 11 bases lay between the germline ends. CDR3 in amino acids: CASSFTGTRTDTQYF. The CDR3 DNA sequence: TGTGCCAGCAGCTTTACCGGGACACGCACAGATACGCAGTATTTT.

The V call is TRBV6-1, the J call TRBJ2-1; D remains ambiguous. V lost 7 bases and J lost 4, with 17 bases in between. This CDR3 is 15 amino acids long. CDR1 and CDR2 (germline): MNHNS, SASEGT. Here the CDR3 reads CASTIGQTRYNEQFF. The CDR3 nucleotides are TGTGCCAGCACCATTGGGCAGACCCGTTACAATGAGCAGTTCTTC.

The chain combines TRBV19 with TRBJ2-5, with TRBD1 matching 10 bases. J lost 1 base, V lost 4 bases, and 12 bases had no gene match. Germline CDR1 LNHDA, CDR2 SQIVND (reference sequence). This CDR3 has 18 amino acids. CDR3 in DNA: TGTGCCAGTAGTAACCCCCCTTGGGACAGGGGACGCCAAGAGACCCAGTACTTC. Protein sequence: CASSNPPWDRGRQETQYF.

This clonotype has only one observation. V usage is TRBV27 and J usage is TRBJ1-4; D might be TRBD1 (5 bases). Trimming pared 5 bases from V and 8 bases from J, leaving 15 bases between. The CDR3 has 14 residues. From germline, CDR1 is MNHEY and CDR2 SMNVEV (reference sequence). The DNA of the CDR3 is TGTGCCAGCAGTAGACGGGACGGCCGGGAAAAACTGTTTTTT. As protein: CASSRRDGREKLFF.

CDR3 sequence: CASSKEYGLRTEAFF. The CDR3, as DNA: TGTGCCAGCAGCAAAGAGTACGGGTTGCGGACTGAAGCTTTCTTT. V usage is TRBV21-1 and J usage is TRBJ1-1. TRBV21-1 is designated a pseudogene. This CDR3 has 15 residues.

The rearrangement links TRBV7-4 to TRBJ1-1, with D unresolved. The germline V gene has CDR1 SGHVT and CDR2 SQSDAQ. The CDR3 has 18 amino acids. V lost 5 bases, J lost 4 bases, and 26 bases lay in between. CDR3 in DNA: TGTGCCAGCAGCCTTAACCGGGCCGGCTCGGAATTCAGCACTGAAGCTTTCTTT. Its protein product is CASSLNRAGSEFSTEAFF.